Listed below are T cell receptor beta chains from one sample, sequenced in a study of CD8+ T cells in alopecia areata. The table came from immunoSEQ multiplex PCR; TCRdb's copy has only in-frame clones and leaves some out. The table records 150,000 to 200,000 clones, 50% to 70% of them present only once. The sample in question was CD4+ T cells sorted from blood, obtained at roughly week 49, from a patient treated with tofacitinib. The receptors here all came from a human donor with alopecia areata. The CDR3 runs from the conserved cysteine through the conserved F or W. The order of the fields is J gene, clone size, V gene, CDR3 protein. Only part of the rows carry a size: once, few, many, or a class if the clone is expanded.

j_gene: TRBJ2-3; abundance: NA; v_gene: TRBV7-8; CDR3aa: CASSPRGPDTQYF
j_gene: TRBJ2-1; abundance: NA; v_gene: TRBV4-3; CDR3aa: CASSQEFGTYNEQFF
j_gene: TRBJ1-4; abundance: few; v_gene: TRBV27; CDR3aa: CASRPQGPVLNEKLFF
j_gene: TRBJ1-2; abundance: NA; v_gene: TRBV5-1; CDR3aa: CASSLGGEPLPGYTF
j_gene: TRBJ1-2; abundance: NA; v_gene: TRBV5-1; CDR3aa: CASSLEDSSSGYTF
j_gene: TRBJ2-1; abundance: NA; v_gene: TRBV14; CDR3aa: CASSQWDRGRNEQFF
j_gene: TRBJ1-5; abundance: many; v_gene: TRBV5-5; CDR3aa: CASSLGSGASNQPQHF
j_gene: TRBJ2-7; abundance: few; v_gene: TRBV2; CDR3aa: CASSETANSYEQYF
j_gene: TRBJ2-3; abundance: NA; v_gene: TRBV25-1; CDR3aa: CASSESSLGVTDTQYF
j_gene: TRBJ2-3; abundance: NA; v_gene: TRBV5-1; CDR3aa: CASSPWGQGSGTQYF
j_gene: TRBJ2-7; abundance: NA; v_gene: TRBV29-1; CDR3aa: CSVLQNYEQYF
j_gene: TRBJ2-2; abundance: NA; v_gene: TRBV29-1; CDR3aa: CSVVPGGGGELFF
j_gene: TRBJ1-1; abundance: NA; v_gene: TRBV29-1; CDR3aa: CSVDWVGNTEAFF
j_gene: TRBJ2-5; abundance: NA; v_gene: TRBV10-3; CDR3aa: CATAGPSQETQYF